The sample holds many counts of the clone carrying this TCR beta chain. Antigen unknown. Individuals with ophthalmopathy presented a Clinical Activity Score of at least 3, a NOSPECS grade of at least 4 and a duration under 3 months. PBMCs stemmed from over 7.5 ml fresh peripheral blood. Germline values: CDR1 SGHVS, CDR2 FQNEAQ. Unmatched junction bases numbered 7, after V lost 5 bases and J lost 5 bases. The CDR3 loop spans 14 amino acids. RNA transcripts gave rise to amplified TCR beta CDR3 regions. The HTBI primer set drove a first-round RT-PCR of the TCR CDR3. TCRdb reanalysed the multiplex PCR reads using MiXCR and keeps one entry per CDR3 protein. The repertoire has about 640,000 distinct CDR3 sequences, 20% of them found once; the top ten carry 30% to 40%. The source of the sample is a study of T cells in Graves' hyperthyroidism and ophthalmopathy. Study at large: Pretreatment peripheral blood was obtained at initial diagnosis.

The study's findings and limits: Most clonotypes expanded in the thyroid (above 0.001) were also present in blood.

The chain links TRBV7-8 to TRBJ2-7, with 9 bases identical to TRBD1. Sequenced input: blood. The TCR was taken from a man in his thirties or forties with Graves' ophthalmopathy. Here the CDR3 reads CASSRTGDIDEQYF. The CDR3 region has the DNA TGTGCCAGCAGCCGGACAGGGGATATCGACGAGCAGTACTTC.